The 5 T cell receptor beta chains reported below all come from one sample, sequenced in a study of blood T cell repertoires in COVID-19. The table came from immunoSEQ multiplex PCR; TCRdb's copy has only in-frame clones and leaves some out. The repertoire holds about 74,000 clones, with about 91% as singletons. Sequenced input: peripheral blood. These receptors were obtained from an elderly woman with acute or convalescent COVID-19.

V is TRBV29-1 and J is TRBJ1-5; 7 positions match TRBD1. This CDR3 contains 13 residues. The germline CDR1 and CDR2 sequences are SQVTM and ANQGSEA. With 4 bases clipped from V and 7 bases from J, the junction kept 7 bases outside the gene matches. For the CDR3, the DNA is TGCAGCGTTGTACAGGGGATGGGGCAGCCCCAGCATTTT. Residues: CSVVQGMGQPQHF.

This chain uses TRBV18 with TRBJ2-5; 8 nucleotides align to TRBD1. CDR3 length: 13 residues. V lost 2 bases to trimming and J lost 4 bases; unmatched junction nucleotides: 0. The germline CDR1 and CDR2 sequences are KGHSH and LQKENI. CDR3 loop: CASSPGTGETQYF. The DNA of the CDR3 is TGTGCCAGCTCACCAGGGACAGGAGAGACCCAGTACTTC.

This rearrangement joins TRBV5-5 to TRBJ2-5; no clear D gene. Germline CDR1 is SGHKS and CDR2 is YYEKEE (reference sequence). CDR3 length: 13 amino acids. V lost 4 bases, J lost 2 bases, and 9 bases lay in between. DNA for the CDR3: TGTGCCAGCAGCATGGATATACAAGAGACCCAGTACTTC. As protein: CASSMDIQETQYF.

The genes are TRBV12-5 and TRBJ1-1; TRBD1 might be the D (5 bases). V was clipped by 5 bases and J by 7 bases, with 11 bases between them. The CDR3 consists of 12 residues. From germline, CDR1 is LGHNT and CDR2 FRNRAP. Here the CDR3 DNA reads TGTGCTAGTGGTGTCGACAGCGATGAAGCTTTCTTT. Its translation is CASGVDSDEAFF.

The V gene is TRBV3-1 (or the pseudogene TRBV3-2), the J gene TRBJ2-5; perhaps TRBD1 as D (6 bases). Trimming removed 1 base at V and 2 bases at J, with 17 bases between. CDR3 size: 17 residues. From germline, CDR1 is LGHDT and CDR2 YNNKEL (reference sequence). CDR3 region: CASSQAGTRAGQETQYF. Here the CDR3 DNA reads TGTGCCAGCAGCCAAGCAGGGACAAGGGCAGGGCAAGAGACCCAGTACTTC.